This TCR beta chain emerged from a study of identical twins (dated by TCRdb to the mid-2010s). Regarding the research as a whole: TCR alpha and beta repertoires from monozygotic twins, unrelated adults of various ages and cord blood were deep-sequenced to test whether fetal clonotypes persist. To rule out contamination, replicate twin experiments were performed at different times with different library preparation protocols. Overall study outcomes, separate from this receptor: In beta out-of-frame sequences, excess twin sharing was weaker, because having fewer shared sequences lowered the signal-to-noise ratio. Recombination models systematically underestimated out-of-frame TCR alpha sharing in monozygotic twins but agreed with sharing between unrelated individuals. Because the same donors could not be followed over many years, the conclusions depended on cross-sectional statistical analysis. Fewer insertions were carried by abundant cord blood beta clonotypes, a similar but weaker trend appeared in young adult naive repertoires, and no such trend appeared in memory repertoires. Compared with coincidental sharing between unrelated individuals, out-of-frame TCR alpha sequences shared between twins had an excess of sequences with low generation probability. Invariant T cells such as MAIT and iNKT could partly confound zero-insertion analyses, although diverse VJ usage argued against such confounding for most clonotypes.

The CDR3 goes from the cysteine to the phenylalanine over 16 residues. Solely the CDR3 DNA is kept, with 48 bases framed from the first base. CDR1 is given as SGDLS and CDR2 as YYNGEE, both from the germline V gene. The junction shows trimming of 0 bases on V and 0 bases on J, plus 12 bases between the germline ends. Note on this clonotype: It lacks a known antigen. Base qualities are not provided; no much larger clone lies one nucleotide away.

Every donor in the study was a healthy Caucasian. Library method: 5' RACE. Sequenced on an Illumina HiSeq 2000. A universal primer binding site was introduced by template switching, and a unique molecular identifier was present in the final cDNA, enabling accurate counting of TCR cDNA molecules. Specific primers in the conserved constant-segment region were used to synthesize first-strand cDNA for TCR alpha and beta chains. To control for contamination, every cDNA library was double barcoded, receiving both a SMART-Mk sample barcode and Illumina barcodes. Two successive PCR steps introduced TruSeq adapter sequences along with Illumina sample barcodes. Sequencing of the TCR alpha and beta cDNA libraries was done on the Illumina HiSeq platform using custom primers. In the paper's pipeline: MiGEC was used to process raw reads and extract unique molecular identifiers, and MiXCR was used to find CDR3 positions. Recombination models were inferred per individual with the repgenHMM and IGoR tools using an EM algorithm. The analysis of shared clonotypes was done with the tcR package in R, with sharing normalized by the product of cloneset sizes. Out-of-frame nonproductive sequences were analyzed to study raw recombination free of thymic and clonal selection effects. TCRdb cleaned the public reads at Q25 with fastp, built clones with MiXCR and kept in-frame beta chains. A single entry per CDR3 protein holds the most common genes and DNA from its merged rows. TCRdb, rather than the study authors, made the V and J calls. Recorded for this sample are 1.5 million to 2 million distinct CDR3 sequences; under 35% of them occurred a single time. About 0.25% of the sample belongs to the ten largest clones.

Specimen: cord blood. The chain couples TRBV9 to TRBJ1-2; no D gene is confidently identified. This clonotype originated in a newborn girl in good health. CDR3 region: CASSVGAGSPNYGYTF. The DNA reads TGTGCCAGCAGCGTAGGGGCCGGGTCACCTAACTATGGCTACACCTTC.